This T cell receptor (beta chain) was found in a study of blood T cell repertoires in COVID-19. Study as a whole: Some COVID-19 samples were acute and others convalescent; all came from the United States, Italy and Spain.

In the source study's methods: For nucleated cells, counts were estimated from reference gene primer amplification. Measured with immunoSEQ multiplex PCR; TCRdb has only the in-frame clones, and not every one. V and J calls and clone size come straight from that table; D and trimming were deduced from the DNA. The sample lists about 170,000 clones; around four fifths were seen once. This clonotype was obtained from a woman of 80 years or more with COVID-19, enrolled during active disease. The sequenced material came from peripheral blood.

The CDR3 nucleotides read TGTGCCAGCAGCCCAGACCGGGGGTCAAGCAATCAGCCCCAGCATTTT. Its translation is CASSPDRGSSNQPQHF. V gene TRBV7-2 combines with J gene TRBJ1-5; a weak D match, TRBD1 (5 bases). V lost 5 bases to trimming and J lost 1 base, with 15 bases between them. This CDR3 has 16 residues. Germline V gene sequence: CDR1 SGHTA, CDR2 FQGNSA.